This T cell receptor beta chain was identified during a study of PD-1 blockade in classical Hodgkin lymphoma. Broader study findings: Although disease activity or prior therapy may be involved, causes of the repertoire differences remain undefined. The baseline diversity of complete responders showed similarity to that of newly diagnosed patients.

Concerning this clone itself: Its antigen is undetermined.

Every patient experienced relapse after autologous stem cell transplantation, and brentuximab vedotin exposure varied. The CDR3 consists of 15 residues. The germline gives CDR1 MNHEY, CDR2 SVGAGI. V lost 6 bases and J lost 0, with 12 bases in between. This table comes from immunoSEQ multiplex PCR, and its TCRdb copy is limited to in-frame clones, with some not included. This sample has 55,000 to 80,000 clones, with 88% found just once. Sequenced here: peripheral blood mononuclear cells (PBMCs), sampled at baseline. The origin of this receptor is a human donor with classical Hodgkin lymphoma. This chain uses TRBV6-5 with TRBJ1-3; D call uncertain. CDR3 residues: CASSLSSPSGNTIYF. In nucleotides, the CDR3 is TGTGCCAGCAGCCTCTCCTCTCCCTCTGGAAACACCATATATTTT.